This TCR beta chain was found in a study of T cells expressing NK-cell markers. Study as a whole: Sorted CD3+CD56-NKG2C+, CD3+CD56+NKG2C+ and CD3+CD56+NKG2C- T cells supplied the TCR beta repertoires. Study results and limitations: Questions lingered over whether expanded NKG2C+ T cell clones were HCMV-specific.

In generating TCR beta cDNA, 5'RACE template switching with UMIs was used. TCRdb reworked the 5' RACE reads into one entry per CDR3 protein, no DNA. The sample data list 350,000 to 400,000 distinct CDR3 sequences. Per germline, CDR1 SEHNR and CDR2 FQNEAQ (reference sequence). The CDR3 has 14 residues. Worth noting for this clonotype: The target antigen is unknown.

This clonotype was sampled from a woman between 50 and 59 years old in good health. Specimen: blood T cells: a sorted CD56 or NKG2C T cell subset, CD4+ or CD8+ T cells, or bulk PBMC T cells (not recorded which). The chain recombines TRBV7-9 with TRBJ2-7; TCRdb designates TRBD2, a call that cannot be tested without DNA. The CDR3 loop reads CASSSGTSGWEQYF.